Below, 22 T cell receptor beta chains from the same sample are listed, as sequenced in a study of cytomegalovirus exposure and HLA in healthy donors. Primers included in the PCR were 60 Vbeta and 13 Jbeta primers. The method was immunoSEQ multiplex PCR; TCRdb's version includes in-frame clones alone and lacks a portion of them. The sample consists of around 80,000 clones, around 76% of them appearing once. Sequenced material: PBMCs. The receptors were gathered from a man aged 18 to 30 in good health and CMV-seropositive.

The rearrangement links TRBV5-1 to TRBJ1-2, with D possibly matching TRBD1 (6 bases). Per germline, CDR1 SGHRS and CDR2 YFSETQ. This CDR3 comprises 17 residues. The ends were cut back, 0 bases at V and 4 bases at J, with 19 bases in the middle. In nucleotides, the CDR3 is TGCGCCAGCAGCTTGGTTTGGGGTAACAGGGCCTCCTATGGCTACACCTTC. Protein: CASSLVWGNRASYGYTF. The full variable domain, with the rest looked up from reference TRBV5-1 and TRBJ1-2, is KAGVTQTPRYLIKTRGQQVTLSCSPISGHRSVSWYQQTPGQGLQFLFEYFSETQRNKGNFPGRFSGRQFSNSRSEMNVSTLELGDSALYLCASSLVWGNRASYGYTFGSGTRLTVV.

This clone was seen just once. The chain has TRBV6-5 and TRBJ2-1, with 10 positions matching TRBD1. Germline V lookup: CDR1 MNHEY, CDR2 SVGAGI. With V trimmed by 4 bases and J by 8 bases, 8 bases remained unmatched. The CDR3 length is 15 residues. In DNA form, the CDR3 reads TGTGCCAGCAGTTCCGGCGACAGGGGGCTGGATGAGCAGTTCTTC. This translates into CASSSGDRGLDEQFF.

The rearrangement joins TRBV19 to TRBJ2-1; no firm D call. Trimming stripped 3 bases from V and 7 bases from J, with 7 bases between. The CDR3 length is 12 residues. Per the germline V gene, CDR1 is LNHDA and CDR2 is SQIVND (reference sequence). Here the CDR3 reads CASSISRNEQFF. CDR3 coding DNA: TGTGCCAGTAGTATCAGCAGGAATGAGCAGTTCTTC.

V and J are TRBV11-2 and TRBJ2-1; D is uncertain. This CDR3 contains 16 residues. The V end was cut by 1 base, the J end by 1 base, with 11 bases between. Germline V gene data show CDR1 as SGHAT and CDR2 as FQNNGV. As DNA, the CDR3 is TGTGCCAGCAGCTTAGCCCTAAGTAGTTCCTACAATGAGCAGTTCTTC. It translates to CASSLALSSSYNEQFF.

This clone has just a few counts. The gene calls are TRBV4-1 and TRBJ2-7, with 10 positions matching TRBD2. V was pared by 0 bases and J by 5 bases, with 7 bases of the junction left unmatched. The CDR3 is 16 amino acids. From germline, CDR1 is MGHRA and CDR2 YSYEKL. In nucleotides, the CDR3 is TGCGCCAGCAGCCAAGAGCCTAGCGGGAGCTTGCACGAGCAGTACTTC. As protein: CASSQEPSGSLHEQYF.

The rearrangement links TRBV11-2 to TRBJ2-7; 7 bases line up with TRBD1. Per germline, CDR1 SGHAT and CDR2 FQNNGV. With V trimmed by 5 bases and J by 5 bases, 12 bases remained unmatched. The CDR3 is 15 residues long. CDR3 amino acids: CASSPGNRGHHEQYF. DNA of the CDR3: TGTGCCAGCAGCCCTGGGAACAGGGGCCACCACGAGCAGTACTTC.

The rearrangement uses TRBV28 and TRBJ1-5; D is perhaps TRBD1 (6 bases). Trimming took off 3 bases at V and 6 bases at J, with 9 bases between the two ends. The CDR3 consists of 13 residues. Germline V gives CDR1 MDHEN, CDR2 SYDVKM. The chain's CDR3 is CASSLVGGQPQHF. The DNA for the CDR3 is TGTGCCAGCAGTTTGGTAGGGGGTCAGCCCCAGCATTTT.

As DNA, the CDR3 is TGCGCCAGCAGCCAGAGCGGGAGAAGTGGGAATACGCAGTATTTT. Translation gives CASSQSGRSGNTQYF. V is TRBV4-1 and J is TRBJ2-3; TRBD2 agrees at 8 bases. This CDR3 comprises 15 residues. The trim removed 3 bases at V and 7 bases at J, leaving 9 bases unmatched. The germline V gene has CDR1 MGHRA and CDR2 YSYEKL.

V and J are TRBV4-2 and TRBJ1-1; the match to TRBD1 covers 8 bases. The CDR3 runs 16 residues. Trimming took 4 bases from V and 4 from J; bases not matched to a gene: 11. CDR1 is LGHNA and CDR2 is YNFKEQ in the germline V gene. The CDR3 DNA is TGTGCCAGCAGCCCTAGAACAGGGGGACCCAGCACTGAAGCTTTCTTT. Translated: CASSPRTGGPSTEAFF.

The chain combines TRBV29-1 with TRBJ2-3, with 8 bases lining up with TRBD2. Germline assignment: CDR1 SQVTM and CDR2 ANQGSEA. CDR3 size: 13 residues. The V segment lost 5 bases and the J segment 4 bases; nucleotides outside the gene matches: 5. The CDR3 DNA sequence: TGCAGCGTTCTCGGGAGGGTACCAGATACGCAGTATTTT. Protein: CSVLGRVPDTQYF.

This clone was seen just once. This chain links TRBV7-9 with TRBJ2-5, with 9 bases lining up with TRBD2. Germline V gene data show CDR1 as SEHNR and CDR2 as FQNEAQ (reference sequence). Trimming at V came to 0 bases and at J to 5 bases, leaving 1 base not matched to a gene. The CDR3 loop spans 14 amino acids. The CDR3 DNA is TGTGCCAGCAGCTTAGCTAGCGGGAGTGAGACCCAGTACTTC. Translated: CASSLASGSETQYF.

J is TRBJ2-2 and V is TRBV9; tentative D call: TRBD1 (6 bases). Trimming removed 5 bases at V and 8 bases at J, with 7 bases between. The CDR3 has 11 amino acids. Germline V gene data show CDR1 as SGDLS and CDR2 as YYNGEE. The CDR3 DNA is TGTGCCAGCAGGGGGGCGGGGGAGCTGTTTTTT. Translation: CASRGAGELFF.

V usage is TRBV6-4 and J usage is TRBJ2-1, with 11 bases that match TRBD2. Per germline, CDR1 MRHNA and CDR2 SNTAGT. V gave up 3 bases and J gave up 9 bases; unmatched junction bases: 7. The CDR3 consists of 15 residues. CDR3 in amino acids: CASSEISGRASEQFF. As DNA, the CDR3 is TGTGCCAGCAGTGAAATTAGCGGGAGGGCCAGTGAGCAGTTCTTC.

The chain joins TRBV20-1 to TRBJ2-1; TRBD2 agrees at 9 bases. The CDR3 spans 10 residues. From germline, CDR1 is DFQATT and CDR2 SNEGSKA (reference sequence). CDR3: CRLAGVREFF. The DNA for the CDR3 is TGCAGGTTAGCGGGAGTACGAGAGTTCTTC.

This rearrangement joins TRBV10-2 to TRBJ1-5; D uncertain. The length of the CDR3 is 14 residues. V lost 0 bases and J lost 4, with 7 bases in between. The germline gives CDR1 WSHSY, CDR2 SAAADI. The CDR3 sequence: CASSESSGNQPQHF. The CDR3 DNA follows: TGCGCCAGCAGTGAGTCGTCCGGTAATCAGCCCCAGCATTTT.

The rearrangement joins TRBV23-1 to TRBJ1-1; maybe TRBD1 (6 bases). TRBV23-1 is recorded as an ORF, its role being uncertain. CDR3 length: 15 amino acids. Trimming shortened V by 5 bases and J by 3 bases, and 16 bases separated the two germline ends. In nucleotides, the CDR3 is TGCGCCAGCAGTGAGCCCTGTGGGGGCCACACTGAAGCTTTCTTT. It translates to CASSEPCGGHTEAFF.

V usage is TRBV28 and J usage is TRBJ1-1, with D uncertain. V shed 3 bases and J shed 0 bases, with 8 bases lying between them. Germline loops: CDR1 MDHEN, CDR2 SYDVKM. This CDR3 is built from 14 residues. The CDR3 DNA reads TGTGCCAGCAGTTTCGCCCCAGTGAACACTGAAGCTTTCTTT. Its protein product is CASSFAPVNTEAFF.

The chain has TRBV4-2 and TRBJ1-5; 10 bases are a match to TRBD1. The CDR3 covers 16 residues. Per germline, CDR1 LGHNA and CDR2 YNFKEQ. With V trimmed by 4 bases and J by 10 bases, 13 bases remained unmatched. CDR3 nucleotide sequence: TGTGCCAGCAGCCTGAGGGGCTGGGACAGGGGACTCCCCCAGCATTTT. Its protein product is CASSLRGWDRGLPQHF.

V usage is TRBV4-2 and J usage is TRBJ2-2; D ambiguous. The CDR3 totals 13 residues. Germline CDR1 is LGHNA and CDR2 is YNFKEQ. V dropped 1 base and J dropped 5 bases, with 5 bases sitting between them. This chain's CDR3 is CASSQGSTGELFF. The CDR3 nucleotides read TGTGCCAGCAGCCAAGGTAGTACCGGGGAGCTGTTTTTT.

The chain couples TRBV6-5 to TRBJ1-2; D is undetermined. Germline V gene data show CDR1 as MNHEY and CDR2 as SVGAGI. The CDR3 totals 15 residues. V lost 0 bases and J lost 11, with 19 bases in between. CDR3 sequence: CASSYSSHSLSVYTF. CDR3 coding DNA: TGTGCCAGCAGTTACTCGTCCCACTCCCTAAGTGTTTACACCTTC.

The chain joins TRBV9 to TRBJ1-2; TRBD1 agrees at 9 bases. This CDR3 contains 15 residues. The trim removed 0 bases at V and 7 bases at J, leaving 7 bases unmatched. The germline CDR1 and CDR2 sequences are SGDLS and YYNGEE. DNA for the CDR3: TGTGCCAGCAGCGTAGGAGGACAGGGGTACGCTGGCTACACCTTC. Translating it yields CASSVGGQGYAGYTF. The whole variable domain, filled in from reference TRBV9 and TRBJ1-2, reads DSGVTQTPKHLITATGQRVTLRCSPRSGDLSVYWYQQSLDQGLQFLIQYYNGEERAKGNILERFSAQQFPDLHSELNLSSLELGDSALYFCASSVGGQGYAGYTFGSGTRLTVV.

The chain links TRBV9 to TRBJ1-5; 7 bases map to TRBD1. Looked up from germline, CDR1 is SGDLS and CDR2 is YYNGEE. The CDR3 length is 13 residues. The V segment lost 4 bases and the J segment 7 bases; nucleotides outside the gene matches: 5. CDR3 coding DNA: TGTGCCAGCAGCCAGGGGGTAGGACAGCCCCAGCATTTT. As protein: CASSQGVGQPQHF.